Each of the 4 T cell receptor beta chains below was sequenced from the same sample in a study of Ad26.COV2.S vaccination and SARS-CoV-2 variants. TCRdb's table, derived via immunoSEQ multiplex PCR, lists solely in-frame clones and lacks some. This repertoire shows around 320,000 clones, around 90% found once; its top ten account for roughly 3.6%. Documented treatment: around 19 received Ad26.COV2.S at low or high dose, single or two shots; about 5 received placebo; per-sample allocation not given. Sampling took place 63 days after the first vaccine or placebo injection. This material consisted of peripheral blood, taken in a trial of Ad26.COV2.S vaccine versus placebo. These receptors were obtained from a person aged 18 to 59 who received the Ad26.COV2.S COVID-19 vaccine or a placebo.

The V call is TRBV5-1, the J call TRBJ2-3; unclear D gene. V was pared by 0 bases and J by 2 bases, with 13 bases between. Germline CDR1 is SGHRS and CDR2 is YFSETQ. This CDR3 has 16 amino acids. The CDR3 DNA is TGCGCCAGCAGCTTGGTGCCCCCCGGTCCCACAGATACGCAGTATTTT. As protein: CASSLVPPGPTDTQYF.

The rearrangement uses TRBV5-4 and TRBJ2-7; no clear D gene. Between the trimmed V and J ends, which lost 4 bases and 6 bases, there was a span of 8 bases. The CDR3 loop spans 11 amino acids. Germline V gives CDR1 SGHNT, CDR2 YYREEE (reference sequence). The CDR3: CASSKGPEQYF. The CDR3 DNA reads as TGTGCCAGCAGCAAGGGCCCCGAGCAGTACTTC.

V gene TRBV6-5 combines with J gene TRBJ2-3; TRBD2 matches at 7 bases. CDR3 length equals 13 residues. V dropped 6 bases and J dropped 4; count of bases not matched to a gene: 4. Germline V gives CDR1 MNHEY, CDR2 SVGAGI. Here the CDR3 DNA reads TGTGCCAGCAGGCGAGGGAGGGCAGATACGCAGTATTTT. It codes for CASRRGRADTQYF.

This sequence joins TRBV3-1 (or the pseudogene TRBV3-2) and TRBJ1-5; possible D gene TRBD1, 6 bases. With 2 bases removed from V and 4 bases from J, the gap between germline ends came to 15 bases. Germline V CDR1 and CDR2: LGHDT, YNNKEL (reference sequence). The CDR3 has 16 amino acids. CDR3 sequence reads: CASSQNGGGRNQPQHF. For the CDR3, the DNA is TGTGCCAGCAGCCAAAATGGAGGGGGGCGGAATCAGCCCCAGCATTTT.